This T cell receptor (beta chain) emerged from a study of CXCR3-negative and CXCR3-positive naive CD8 T cells. In the case of this clonotype: Its antigen is unidentified.

The study, taken as a whole, reports: CXCR3-negative and CXCR3-positive naive cells shared comparable TRBV-TRBJ usage, but memory cells did not. Memory CD8+ T cell repertoires were far less diverse than both naive subsets. CXCR3-positive naive cells had more hydrophobic TRB CDR3s than CXCR3-negative naive cells. TRB CDR3 properties served as the basis for inferring TCR strength, and surface CD5 was comparable between naive subsets.

A CD45RO-CCR7+CD27+CD95- phenotype identified naive CD8+ T cells. In preparing the TRB cDNA libraries, 5' RACE with UMI labels was used. TCRdb reprocessed the 5' RACE reads, keeping one entry per CDR3 protein, no DNA. The record lists around 120,000 distinct CDR3 sequences, of which the ten most abundant hold roughly 0.62%. The sequence came from a human donor in good health. Some clones in this sample may be carry-over from other donors' samples. The sequenced sample consisted of naive CXCR3+ CD8+ T cells from blood. This sample's subset: CD45RO-CCR7+CD27+CD95- naive CD8+ T cells expressing CXCR3 (TNR3+).

CDR3 in amino acids: CASSIAGTYEQYF. The chain links TRBV19 to TRBJ2-7; the D call from TCRdb, TRBD1, cannot be confirmed without DNA. This CDR3 region has 13 residues. CDR1 is LNHDA and CDR2 is SQIVND in the germline V gene (reference sequence).